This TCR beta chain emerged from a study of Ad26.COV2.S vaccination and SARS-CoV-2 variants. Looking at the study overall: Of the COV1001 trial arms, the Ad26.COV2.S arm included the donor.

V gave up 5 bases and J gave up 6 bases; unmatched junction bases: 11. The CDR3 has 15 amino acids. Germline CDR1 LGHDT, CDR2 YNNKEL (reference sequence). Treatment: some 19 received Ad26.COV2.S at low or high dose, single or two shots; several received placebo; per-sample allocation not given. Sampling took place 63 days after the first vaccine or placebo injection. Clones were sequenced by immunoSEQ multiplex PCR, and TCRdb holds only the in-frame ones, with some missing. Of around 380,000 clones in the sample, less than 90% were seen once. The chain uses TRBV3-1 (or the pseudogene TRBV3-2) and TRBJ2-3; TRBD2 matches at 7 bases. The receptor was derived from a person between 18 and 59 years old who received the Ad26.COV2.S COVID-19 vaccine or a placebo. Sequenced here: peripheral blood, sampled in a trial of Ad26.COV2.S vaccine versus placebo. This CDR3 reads CASSSQRGLGDTQYF. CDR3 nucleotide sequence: TGTGCCAGCAGCTCGCAGCGGGGCCTCGGGGATACGCAGTATTTT.